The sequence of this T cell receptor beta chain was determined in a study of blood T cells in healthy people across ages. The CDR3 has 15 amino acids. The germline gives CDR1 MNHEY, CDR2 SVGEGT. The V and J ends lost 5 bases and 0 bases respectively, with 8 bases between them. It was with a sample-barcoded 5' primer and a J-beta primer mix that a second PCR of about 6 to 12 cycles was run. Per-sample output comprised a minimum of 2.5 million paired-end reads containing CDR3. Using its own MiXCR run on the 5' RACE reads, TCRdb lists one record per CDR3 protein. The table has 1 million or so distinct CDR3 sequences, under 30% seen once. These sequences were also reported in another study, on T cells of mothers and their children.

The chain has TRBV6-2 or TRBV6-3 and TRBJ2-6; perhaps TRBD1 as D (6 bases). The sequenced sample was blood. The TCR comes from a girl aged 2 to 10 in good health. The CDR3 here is CASSDRTSGANVLTF. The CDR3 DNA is TGTGCCAGCAGTGACAGGACCTCTGGGGCCAACGTCCTGACTTTC.